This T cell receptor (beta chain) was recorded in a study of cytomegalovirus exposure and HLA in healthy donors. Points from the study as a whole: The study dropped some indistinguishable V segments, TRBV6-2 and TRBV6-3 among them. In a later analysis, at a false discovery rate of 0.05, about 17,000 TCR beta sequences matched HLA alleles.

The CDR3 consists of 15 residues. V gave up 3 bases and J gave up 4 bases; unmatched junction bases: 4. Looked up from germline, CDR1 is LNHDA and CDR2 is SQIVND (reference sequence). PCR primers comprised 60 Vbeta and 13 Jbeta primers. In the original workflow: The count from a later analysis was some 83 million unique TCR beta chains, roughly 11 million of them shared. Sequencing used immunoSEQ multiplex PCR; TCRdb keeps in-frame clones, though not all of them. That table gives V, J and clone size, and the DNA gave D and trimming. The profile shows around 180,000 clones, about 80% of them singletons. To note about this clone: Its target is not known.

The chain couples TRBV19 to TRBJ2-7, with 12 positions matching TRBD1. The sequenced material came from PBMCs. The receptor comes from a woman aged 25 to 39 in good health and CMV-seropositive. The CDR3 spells CASSMGQGAFYEQYF. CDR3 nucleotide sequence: TGTGCCAGTAGTATGGGACAGGGGGCGTTTTACGAGCAGTACTTC.